What follows are 25 T cell receptor beta chains derived from one specimen sequenced in a study of early T cells in non-severe SARS-CoV-2 infection. TCRdb reprocessed the 5' RACE reads with MiXCR, giving one entry per CDR3 protein. This sample has roughly 54,000 distinct CDR3 sequences; approximately 5.6% occur once, and the top ten carry 6.8%. Material: whole blood. These receptors all come from an adult who was a healthcare worker with PCR-confirmed SARS-CoV-2 infection or an uninfected control (not recorded which).

The sample holds a few counts of this clonotype. One end of the junction varies from germline; a read error may be responsible. The chain recombines TRBV5-1 with TRBJ2-3; no definite D call. The CDR3 length is 12 residues. The germline V gene has CDR1 SGHRS and CDR2 YFSETQ. The CDR3 region has the DNA TGCGCCAGCAGCTTGGGAGACGGTGAGAGGCATTTT. This translates into CASSLGDGERHF. The full variable domain, in which reference TRBV5-1 and TRBJ2-3 provide the parts outside the CDR3, is KAGVTQTPRYLIKTRGQQVTLSCSPISGHRSVSWYQQTPGQGLQFLFEYFSETQRNKGNFPGRFSGRQFSNSRSEMNVSTLELGDSALYLCASSLGDGERHFGPGTRLTVL.

In this sample, this clonotype turned up many times. The chain recombines TRBV14 with TRBJ2-7; D remains unclear. With 5 bases removed from V and 6 bases from J, the gap between germline ends came to 14 bases. Germline lookup yields CDR1 SGHDN and CDR2 FVKESK. The CDR3 consists of 13 residues. The CDR3 DNA reads TGTGCCAGCAGCTTCTCCGGAACGGGCGAGCAGTACTTC. As protein: CASSFSGTGEQYF.

This clonotype was found many times. The chain has TRBV3-1 and TRBJ2-5; D not certain. Germline V gene sequence: CDR1 LGHDT, CDR2 YNNKEL (reference sequence). The CDR3 covers 13 residues. V lost 2 bases, J lost 3 bases, and 7 bases lay in between. CDR3 DNA: TGTGCCAGCAGCCAACAGGAAAAAGAGACCCAGTACTTC. Translation gives CASSQQEKETQYF.

The chain carries TRBV7-2 and TRBJ2-3; 8 bases are shared with TRBD2. Germline V lookup: CDR1 SGHTA, CDR2 FQGNSA. The CDR3 runs to 17 residues. The trim removed 4 bases at V and 1 base at J, leaving 10 bases unmatched. As DNA, the CDR3 is TGTGCCAGCAGCTCGGGGAGCGGGAGAGGGGGCACAGATACGCAGTATTTT. It is translated as CASSSGSGRGGTDTQYF.

The chain employs TRBV7-2 and TRBJ2-5, with D perhaps TRBD1 (6 bases). Per the germline V gene, CDR1 is SGHTA and CDR2 is FQGNSA. V dropped 5 bases and J dropped 4 bases, with 23 bases sitting between them. The CDR3 runs to 17 residues. The DNA of the CDR3 is TGTGCCAGCAGCCCGGGTTGGACAGACCCCGGCGTAGAGACCCAGTACTTC. It specifies CASSPGWTDPGVETQYF.

This clonotype was counted many times. The chain couples TRBV7-2 to TRBJ2-5, with a tentative D call TRBD2 (5 bases). The germline V gene encodes CDR1 SGHTA and CDR2 FQGNSA. This CDR3 is 14 amino acids long. Trimming removed 6 bases from V and 1 base from J, with 12 bases in between. The chain's CDR3 is CASSLTTLQETQYF. The CDR3, as DNA: TGTGCCAGCAGTCTGACTACCCTCCAAGAGACCCAGTACTTC.

This clonotype was counted at least ten times. V and J are TRBV12-3 or TRBV12-4 and TRBJ2-2; 12 bases match TRBD2. V shed 7 bases, J shed 6 bases, and the junction held 3 bases outside the gene matches. The CDR3 is 14 residues long. DNA of the CDR3: TGTGCCAGCAAGCTAGCGGGAGGGGCCGGGGAGCTGTTTTTT. Translation: CASKLAGGAGELFF.

The table lists this clonotype with many counts. V and J are TRBV6-1 and TRBJ2-5, with D tentatively TRBD1 or TRBD2 (5 bases each). The ends were cut back, 0 bases at V and 6 bases at J, with 14 bases in the middle. CDR1 MNHNS and CDR2 SASEGT come from the germline V gene. The CDR3 consists of 15 residues. The CDR3 loop reads CASSEAGWGFQTQYF. In DNA form, the CDR3 reads TGTGCCAGCAGTGAAGCTGGCTGGGGGTTTCAGACCCAGTACTTC.

This clonotype has a count of ten or more. The rearrangement joins TRBV3-1 to TRBJ2-7; D call uncertain. This CDR3 region has 11 residues. V was pared by 4 bases and J by 4 bases, with 5 bases between. Germline V CDR1 and CDR2: LGHDT, YNNKEL (reference sequence). CDR3 loop: CASSRAYEQYF. CDR3 in DNA: TGTGCCAGCAGCCGAGCTTACGAGCAGTACTTC.

This clonotype was seen only a few times. This chain connects TRBV11-1 to TRBJ1-1; D is ambiguous. V lost 3 bases, J lost 4 bases, and 15 bases lay in between. This CDR3 is 15 amino acids long. Germline V gene data show CDR1 as SGHAT and CDR2 as FQDESV (reference sequence). CDR3 in amino acids: CASSLSGRESTEAFF. CDR3 bases: TGTGCCAGCAGCTTGAGTGGGAGGGAAAGCACTGAAGCTTTCTTT.

Note on this clonotype: It may be a read error: a sequence one base away is much more abundant. This chain uses TRBV7-9 with TRBJ2-5; D possibly corresponds to TRBD1 (6 bases). Germline V gene data show CDR1 as SEHNR and CDR2 as FQNEAQ (reference sequence). This CDR3 has 16 residues. V was trimmed by 1 base and J by 4 bases, leaving 16 bases between them. CDR3 nucleotides: TGTGCCAGCAGCTTAGTGGAAGTTTGGGGGCGAGAGACCCAGTACTTC. This translates into CASSLVEVWGRETQYF. Variable domain in full (rest from reference TRBV7-9 and TRBJ2-5): DTGVSQNPRHKITKRGQNVTFRCDPISEHNRLYWYRQTLGQGPEFLTYFQNEAQLEKSRLLSDRFSAERPKGSFSTLEIQRTEQGDSAMYLCASSLVEVWGRETQYFGPGTRLLVL.

This chain connects TRBV2 to TRBJ2-5; tentative D call: TRBD2 (6 bases). The CDR3 consists of 15 residues. The germline gives CDR1 SNHLY, CDR2 FYNNEI. Trimming stripped 4 bases from V and 5 bases from J, with 17 bases between. The CDR3 region is CASSVPRGSGETQYF. CDR3 coding DNA: TGTGCCAGCAGTGTTCCTCGGGGGTCAGGGGAGACCCAGTACTTC.

This clonotype has ten or more counts. This chain connects TRBV7-3 to TRBJ2-3, with a tentative D call TRBD2 (6 bases). CDR1 is SGHTA and CDR2 is FQGTGA in the germline V gene. V was clipped by 1 base and J by 3 bases, with 26 bases between them. The CDR3 totals 20 residues. The CDR3 sequence is CASSLKALAPLPGITDTQYF. The CDR3 coding sequence is TGTGCCAGCAGCTTAAAGGCACTAGCCCCCCTCCCGGGGATAACAGATACGCAGTATTTT.

This clonotype came up many times. This sequence joins TRBV2 and TRBJ2-5; 13 positions agree with TRBD2. The CDR3 length is 15 residues. Germline assignment: CDR1 SNHLY and CDR2 FYNNEI. V shed 4 bases and J 2 bases; nucleotides not matched to a gene: 1. Here the CDR3 reads CASSGTSGGQETQYF. For the CDR3, the DNA is TGTGCCAGCAGTGGGACTAGCGGGGGACAAGAGACCCAGTACTTC.

The chain links TRBV10-2 to TRBJ1-1; D ambiguous. Germline loops: CDR1 WSHSY, CDR2 SAAADI. Trimming removed 0 bases from V and 0 bases from J, with 11 bases in between. CDR3 length equals 16 residues. The CDR3 is CASSESTWAVNTEAFF. The CDR3 DNA sequence: TGCGCCAGCAGTGAGTCGACTTGGGCGGTGAACACTGAAGCTTTCTTT.

This clonotype was found many times. The V and J genes are TRBV27 and TRBJ2-7; possible D gene TRBD1, 6 bases. Per the germline V gene, CDR1 is MNHEY and CDR2 is SMNVEV (reference sequence). The CDR3 runs 15 residues. The V end was cut by 5 bases, the J end by 4 bases, with 18 bases between. The CDR3 DNA is TGTGCCAGCAGTCCCACCCCCCGACAGGATTACGAGCAGTACTTC. Translated: CASSPTPRQDYEQYF.

This clonotype was seen many times. The chain is built from TRBV6-2 or TRBV6-3 and TRBJ2-7; D is undetermined. This CDR3 region has 15 residues. The V gene's germline CDR1 is MNHEY and CDR2 SVGEGT. Trimming removed 4 bases at V and 3 bases at J, with 16 bases between. CDR3 nucleotides: TGTGCCAGCAGTTCACTTACACGGACCTTCTACGAGCAGTACTTC. Translating gives CASSSLTRTFYEQYF.

This clonotype showed up many times. The chain combines TRBV2 with TRBJ1-4, with D maybe TRBD1 (5 bases). The CDR3 has 15 amino acids. Germline loops: CDR1 SNHLY, CDR2 FYNNEI. Trimming stripped 0 bases from V and 10 bases from J, with 15 bases between. CDR3 protein: CASSEAGLLEGKLFF. In DNA, the CDR3 is TGTGCCAGCAGTGAAGCGGGGCTACTGGAAGGAAAACTGTTTTTT.

This clonotype was counted many times. The J gene is TRBJ1-2, the V gene TRBV7-9; TRBD1 agrees at 7 bases. With 1 base clipped from V and 4 bases from J, the junction kept 6 bases outside the gene matches. The CDR3 has 15 amino acids. The germline V gene encodes CDR1 SEHNR and CDR2 FQNEAQ (reference sequence). The CDR3 spells CASSLGRDSPYGYTF. The CDR3 nucleotides read TGTGCCAGCAGCTTAGGTCGGGACAGTCCCTATGGCTACACCTTC.

This clonotype was detected a few times. J is TRBJ2-5 and V is TRBV12-5, with 7 bases fitting TRBD2. The CDR3 extends over 14 amino acids. Germline CDR1 and CDR2: LGHNT and FRNRAP. The V segment lost 7 bases and the J segment 1 base; nucleotides outside the gene matches: 6. DNA of the CDR3: TGTGCTAGTGCCCGCGGGAGCCGCCAAGAGACCCAGTACTTC. Translated, it gives CASARGSRQETQYF.

The sample holds many counts of this clonotype. J is TRBJ1-1 and V is TRBV20-1; 7 nucleotides align to TRBD1. Trimming cost V 1 base and J 1 base; bases outside gene matches: 3. This CDR3 has 14 amino acids. CDR1 DFQATT and CDR2 SNEGSKA come from the germline V gene (reference sequence). The CDR3 loop is CSARVEGANTEAFF. CDR3 sequence (DNA): TGCAGTGCTAGAGTTGAGGGGGCGAACACTGAAGCTTTCTTT.

This clonotype was seen repeatedly, ten times or more. The chain has TRBV29-1 and TRBJ2-3; 7 positions agree with TRBD2. The CDR3 is made up of 14 amino acids. V dropped 2 bases and J dropped 4; count of bases not matched to a gene: 6. Germline-derived CDR1 and CDR2 are SQVTM and ANQGSEA. CDR3: CSVEPPGGADTQYF. The CDR3 DNA sequence: TGCAGCGTTGAACCCCCGGGGGGTGCAGATACGCAGTATTTT.

This clonotype was seen many times. This chain's CDR3 is CASSLPGGAYNEQFF. The CDR3 coding sequence is TGTGCCAGCAGTCTTCCGGGAGGGGCCTACAATGAGCAGTTCTTC. This sequence joins TRBV5-4 and TRBJ2-1, with 8 bases that match TRBD2. From germline, CDR1 is SGHNT and CDR2 YYREEE (reference sequence). J gave up 2 bases and V 5 bases, and 6 bases lay outside the gene matches. This CDR3 is built from 15 residues.

In this sample, this clonotype turned up a few times. The chain joins TRBV7-8 to TRBJ2-5; D not certain. Looked up from germline, CDR1 is SGHVS and CDR2 is FQNEAQ. The V end was cut by 1 base, the J end by 5 bases, with 14 bases between. The length of the CDR3 is 15 residues. The CDR3 nucleotides read TGTGCCAGCAGCTTAGATTCCAGAATCGGGGAGACCCAGTACTTC. This encodes CASSLDSRIGETQYF.

The chain carries TRBV4-3 and TRBJ2-7, with a possible D match to TRBD2 (5 bases). The V gene lost 0 bases and the J gene lost 0 bases, with 18 bases spanning the gap. Per germline, CDR1 LGHNA and CDR2 YSLEER. The CDR3 contains 18 residues. Here the CDR3 reads CASSQDLLASASSYEQYF. CDR3 nucleotide sequence: TGCGCCAGCAGCCAAGACCTTCTAGCATCCGCTAGCTCCTACGAGCAGTACTTC.